This TCR beta chain was captured by sequencing in a study of OX40 agonist ivuxolimab in advanced cancers. Systemic immunosuppression or autoimmune disease history was grounds to exclude patients. Generated by immunoSEQ multiplex PCR, the TCRdb table keeps only in-frame clones and is missing some. The table shows 25,000 or so clones, with around four fifths occurring only once. With 3 bases removed from V and 4 bases from J, the gap between germline ends came to 6 bases. The CDR3 consists of 11 residues. CDR1 and CDR2 (germline): DFQATT, SNEGSKA (reference sequence). The specimen comprised CD4+ or CD8+ T cells sorted from blood, sampled in a trial of the OX40 agonist ivuxolimab. The source is an adult with an advanced solid tumor such as melanoma, head and neck, liver or kidney cancer. The chain combines TRBV20-1 with TRBJ1-1; D gene unclear. This CDR3 is CSARWVTEAFF. CDR3 DNA sequence: TGCAGTGCTAGGTGGGTCACTGAAGCTTTCTTT.